Below, 22 T cell receptor beta chains from the same sample are listed, as sequenced in a study of T cells after yellow fever vaccination. MiXCR, applied by TCRdb to the 5' RACE reads, yields one record per CDR3 protein. This sample has 200,000 to 300,000 distinct CDR3 sequences, with over 10% found just once. Sequences were derived from CD4+ T cells sorted from PBMCs, sampled 45 days after the yellow fever booster vaccination. The receptors stem from a man aged 25-45 years who received the YFV17D yellow fever vaccine.

This clonotype appeared a few times. The chain has TRBV5-1 and TRBJ2-5, with 10 bases fitting TRBD1. The CDR3 sequence is 15 residues long. Germline CDR1 SGHRS, CDR2 YFSETQ. The V segment lost 0 bases and the J segment 4 bases; nucleotides outside the gene matches: 3. The CDR3 reads CASSLEGQGGETQYF. DNA of the CDR3: TGCGCCAGCAGCTTGGAAGGACAGGGGGGAGAGACCCAGTACTTC.

The chain couples TRBV12-3 or TRBV12-4 to TRBJ2-1; TRBD2 is a possible D gene (6 bases). The V end was cut by 4 bases, the J end by 11 bases, with 24 bases between. This CDR3 contains 16 residues. Here the CDR3 reads CASSSGNLELATKQFF. CDR3 nucleotide sequence: TGTGCCAGCAGTTCCGGCAACCTAGAACTAGCCACGAAGCAGTTCTTC.

This clonotype has a handful of counts. J is TRBJ2-6 and V is TRBV25-1; D gene ambiguous. Germline V CDR1 and CDR2: MGHDK, SYGVNS. CDR3 length: 11 amino acids. V was trimmed by 7 bases and J by 2 bases, leaving 0 bases between them. DNA for the CDR3: TGTGCCAGCACTGGGGCCAACGTCCTGACTTTC. It yields the protein CASTGANVLTF.

This clonotype has a handful of counts. This rearrangement joins TRBV28 to TRBJ2-7, with 12 positions matching TRBD2. CDR1 MDHEN and CDR2 SYDVKM come from the germline V gene. This CDR3 contains 15 residues. V was pared by 2 bases and J by 7 bases, with 6 bases of the junction left unmatched. The CDR3 nucleotides read TGTGCCAGCAGTTTAGGGGCTAGCGGGAGGGGTGAGCAGTACTTC. This sequence encodes CASSLGASGRGEQYF.

The chain carries TRBV4-3 and TRBJ2-3; 9 bases align to TRBD2. Losses at the gene ends were 2 bases for V and 1 base for J; bases not matched to a gene: 4. The CDR3 has 16 residues. Looked up from germline, CDR1 is LGHNA and CDR2 is YSLEER. The DNA for the CDR3 is TGCGCCAGCAGCCAAACAGCGGGAGGACGCACAGATACGCAGTATTTT. This encodes CASSQTAGGRTDTQYF.

This clonotype has a count of ten or more. CDR3 in DNA: TGTGCCACCAGCAGAGTTGGCAGGGGGAAGACTAGCGAGACAGTCTATGAGCAGTTCTTC. Amino acid sequence: CATSRVGRGKTSETVYEQFF. The chain couples TRBV15 to TRBJ2-1; the D gene is possibly TRBD2 (8 bases). Trimming removed 1 base from V and 8 bases from J, with 30 bases in between. Looked up from germline, CDR1 is LNHNV and CDR2 is YYDKDF (reference sequence). The CDR3 sequence is 20 residues long.

There are a few counts of this clonotype. The chain employs TRBV11-2 and TRBJ2-7; 7 bases are a match to TRBD2. CDR1 is SGHAT, CDR2 FQNNGV, per germline. The V and J ends lost 1 base and 11 bases, in that order; junction bases with no gene match: 5. CDR3 length: 12 residues. Here the CDR3 DNA reads TGTGCCAGCAGCTTAGGGGGAGGGGTCGAGTACTTC. It yields the protein CASSLGGGVEYF.

The V gene is TRBV4-2, the J gene TRBJ2-6, with no clear D. V shed 3 bases and J shed 0 bases, with 15 bases lying between them. The CDR3 totals 18 residues. The germline CDR1 and CDR2 sequences are LGHNA and YNFKEQ. The CDR3 nucleotides are TGTGCCAGCAGCCACGGCCCTCCACCCGGCTCTGGGGCCAACGTCCTGACTTTC. Amino acid sequence: CASSHGPPPGSGANVLTF.

This clonotype has more than one count but fewer than ten. This chain links TRBV12-3 or TRBV12-4 with TRBJ2-5; maybe TRBD2 (6 bases). The CDR3 covers 16 residues. V was pared by 6 bases and J by 5 bases, with 22 bases between. The CDR3 coding sequence is TGTGCCAGCAGCCCGCAGCGGGCGAAAACGGGGGAGACCCAGTACTTC. This encodes CASSPQRAKTGETQYF.

This clonotype appeared a few times. The chain's CDR3 is CASSPGQRIAEAFF. Written as DNA, the CDR3 is TGCGCCAGCAGCCCGGGACAGAGGATCGCTGAAGCTTTCTTT. V usage is TRBV5-1 and J usage is TRBJ1-1; 7 bases agree with TRBD1. The CDR3 totals 14 residues. Germline lookup yields CDR1 SGHRS and CDR2 YFSETQ. Germline trimming cut 4 bases from V and 6 bases from J; bases unmatched to any gene: 9.

This clonotype appeared a few times. The rearrangement joins TRBV5-1 to TRBJ2-6, with D uncertain. The CDR3 totals 16 residues. V was shortened by 0 bases and J by 0 bases, with 7 bases between the two germline ends. Germline V CDR1 and CDR2: SGHRS, YFSETQ. For the CDR3, the DNA is TGCGCCAGCAGCTTGGATAGCAACTCTGGGGCCAACGTCCTGACTTTC. Amino acids: CASSLDSNSGANVLTF.

In its sample, this clonotype was seen many times. The chain is built from TRBV20-1 and TRBJ2-3, with TRBD2 matching over 9 bases. Germline V gene lookup returns CDR1 DFQATT and CDR2 SNEGSKA (reference sequence). Unmatched junction bases numbered 9, after V lost 3 bases and J lost 5 bases. There are 15 residues in the CDR3. The DNA of the CDR3 is TGCAGTGCTAGCCCCGCGGGAGGGCCAGGAGATACGCAGTATTTT. It encodes CSASPAGGPGDTQYF.

This clonotype has a count of ten or more. The chain couples TRBV5-4 to TRBJ2-7; D uncertain. V dropped 3 bases and J dropped 0 bases, with 7 bases sitting between them. Germline loops: CDR1 SGHNT, CDR2 YYREEE (reference sequence). There are 13 residues in the CDR3. The CDR3 nucleotides are TGTGCCAGCAGCTCGATGGGCTCCTACGAGCAGTACTTC. Encoded protein: CASSSMGSYEQYF.

This clonotype was observed a few times. The CDR3 sequence is CSALAAGLSYEQYF. CDR3 bases: TGCAGTGCCCTAGCCGCCGGACTCTCCTACGAGCAGTACTTC. The chain joins TRBV20-1 to TRBJ2-7; D might be TRBD2 (5 bases). Deletions cut 6 bases from V and 0 bases from J, with 15 bases between. This CDR3 region has 14 residues. Germline CDR1 is DFQATT and CDR2 is SNEGSKA (reference sequence).

The sample holds a few counts of this clonotype. The J gene is TRBJ2-5, the V gene TRBV4-3, with TRBD2 matching over 12 bases. This CDR3 is 17 amino acids long. V lost 3 bases, J lost 5 bases, and 10 bases stayed unmatched. Germline lookup yields CDR1 LGHNA and CDR2 YSLEER. The CDR3: CASSQAPLAGGGETQYF. Here the CDR3 DNA reads TGCGCCAGCAGCCAGGCCCCGCTAGCGGGGGGGGGTGAGACCCAGTACTTC.

The V call is TRBV20-1, the J call TRBJ2-3, with D hard to call. The germline V gene has CDR1 DFQATT and CDR2 SNEGSKA (reference sequence). V lost 4 bases and J 1 base, leaving 12 bases between the germline ends. This CDR3 region has 14 residues. CDR3 loop: CSATPTGRTDTQYF. The CDR3 DNA reads as TGCAGTGCTACCCCGACCGGACGCACAGATACGCAGTATTTT.

This chain joins TRBV5-5 and TRBJ2-5; D call uncertain. Trimming took 0 bases from V and 5 from J, leaving 11 bases between them. CDR3 length: 14 amino acids. Germline values: CDR1 SGHKS, CDR2 YYEKEE (reference sequence). As DNA, the CDR3 is TGTGCCAGCAGCTTGGAACTGTTAACGGAGACCCAGTACTTC. It yields the protein CASSLELLTETQYF.

The chain is built from TRBV14 and TRBJ2-2; TRBD1 agrees at 9 bases. The CDR3 consists of 16 residues. V dropped 0 bases and J dropped 6; count of bases not matched to a gene: 5. Germline CDR1 reads SGHDN; CDR2 reads FVKESK. The CDR3 DNA follows: TGTGCCAGCAGCCAAGATTTGGGACAGGGTCCCGGGGAGCTGTTTTTT. Its translation is CASSQDLGQGPGELFF.

This chain uses TRBV18 with TRBJ2-1; D might be TRBD1 or TRBD2, each matching 5 bases. Between the trimmed V and J ends, which lost 5 bases and 5 bases, there was a span of 10 bases. From germline, CDR1 is KGHSH and CDR2 LQKENI. The CDR3 loop spans 13 amino acids. The CDR3 reads CASSGDHDNEQFF. The CDR3 DNA sequence: TGTGCCAGCTCAGGGGACCATGACAATGAGCAGTTCTTC.

This clonotype has more than one count but fewer than ten. The chain joins TRBV20-1 to TRBJ2-7, with 10 bases matching TRBD2. The CDR3 is made up of 14 amino acids. From germline, CDR1 is DFQATT and CDR2 SNEGSKA (reference sequence). Trimming removed 3 bases from V and 7 bases from J; junction bases left unmatched: 9. Here the CDR3 DNA reads TGCAGTGCTAGCCCCTGGGCTAGCGGGAGTGAGCAGTACTTC. Translation: CSASPWASGSEQYF.

This clonotype was recorded at least ten times. An end of the junction differs from the germline gene, which may be a read error. This chain connects TRBV4-2 to TRBJ1-2; D ambiguous. Per germline, CDR1 LGHNA and CDR2 YNFKEQ. The CDR3 has 15 amino acids. The CDR3 region has the DNA TGTGCCAGCAGCCAAGGAAAGGGCCCGAACTCTGGCTACACCTTC. Residues: CASSQGKGPNSGYTF.

This chain joins TRBV15 and TRBJ2-7; the match to TRBD1 covers 10 bases. The CDR3 totals 16 residues. With 4 bases clipped from V and 7 bases from J, the junction kept 13 bases outside the gene matches. CDR1 and CDR2 from the germline V gene are LNHNV and YYDKDF (reference sequence). The CDR3 region has the DNA TGTGCCACCAGCACCCAACCGGGACAGGGGTCTCGGGAGCAGTACTTC. Its translation: CATSTQPGQGSREQYF.